This T cell receptor beta chain is from a study of cytomegalovirus exposure and HLA in healthy donors. PCR used 60 Vbeta primers and 13 Jbeta primers. The method was immunoSEQ multiplex PCR; TCRdb's version includes in-frame clones alone and lacks a portion of them. The data show fewer than 100,000 clones, approximately 69% seen once. Germline CDR1 and CDR2: LNHDA and SQIVND (reference sequence). The V gene end was trimmed by 5 bases and the J gene end by 14 bases; junction bases not matched to a gene: 10. This CDR3 contains 12 residues. The sequencing input was PBMCs. This rearrangement joins TRBV19 to TRBJ1-2, with 8 bases lining up with TRBD1. The clonotype was recovered from a female donor in good health and CMV-seronegative. The CDR3 is CASSPRQGRRTF. The CDR3 nucleotides read TGTGCCAGTAGTCCCCGACAGGGGAGGAGGACCTTC.